These 29 T cell receptor beta chains share one sample of origin, sequenced in a study of T cell repertoires in cytomegalovirus infection. TCRdb re-analysed the reads in MiXCR, keeping a single row per CDR3 protein. The sample includes over 200,000 distinct CDR3 sequences, roughly an eighth of them seen just once. What was sequenced was PBMCs. The receptors here all came from a human donor in good health (CMV status not recorded). Some clones in this sample may be carry-over from other donors' samples.

A few counts support this clonotype. This rearrangement joins TRBV29-1 to TRBJ2-3; D remains unclear. The CDR3 contains 16 residues. The germline V gene has CDR1 SQVTM and CDR2 ANQGSEA. The V gene lost 5 bases and the J gene lost 4 bases, with 22 bases spanning the gap. The CDR3 nucleotides are TGCAGCGTTCTCTGGGCTGGTCCTGATCTGGCAGATACGCAGTATTTT. Amino acid sequence: CSVLWAGPDLADTQYF.

A few counts support this clonotype. Here the CDR3 reads CSAPRGGVENIQYF. In DNA, the CDR3 is TGCAGTGCCCCCCGGGGAGGGGTGGAAAACATTCAGTACTTC. The chain recombines TRBV20-1 with TRBJ2-4; 7 nucleotides match TRBD2. J was trimmed by 5 bases and V by 6 bases; bases with no gene match: 10. From germline, CDR1 is DFQATT and CDR2 SNEGSKA (reference sequence). The length of the CDR3 is 14 residues.

Only a few counts were recorded for this clonotype. This CDR3 is CASSYWRGLNQPQHF. In DNA form, the CDR3 reads TGTGCCAGCAGTTACTGGAGGGGGCTTAATCAGCCCCAGCATTTT. The chain recombines TRBV6-2 or TRBV6-3 with TRBJ1-5, with TRBD1 matching 7 bases. Per the germline V gene, CDR1 is MNHEY and CDR2 is SVGEGT. Losses at the gene ends were 1 base for V and 4 bases for J; bases not matched to a gene: 4. The CDR3 sequence is 15 residues long.

The rearrangement joins TRBV2 to TRBJ2-2; the D is unclear. CDR1 is SNHLY and CDR2 is FYNNEI in the germline V gene. CDR3 length: 13 amino acids. The V end lost 4 bases, the J end lost 6 bases, and 9 bases lay between the germline ends. Here the CDR3 DNA reads TGTGCCAGCAGTGCCCGAAACCCCGGGGAGCTGTTTTTT. As protein: CASSARNPGELFF. The variable domain in full, with the rest retrieved from reference TRBV2 and TRBJ2-2, is EPEVTQTPSHQVTQMGQEVILRCVPISNHLYFYWYRQILGQKVEFLVSFYNNEISEKSEIFDDQFSVERPDGSNFTLKIRSTKLEDSAMYFCASSARNPGELFFGEGSRLTVL.

This clonotype was detected only a few times. The gene calls are TRBV29-1 and TRBJ1-3; D gene ambiguous. The CDR3 length is 13 residues. CDR1 is SQVTM and CDR2 is ANQGSEA in the germline V gene. The V gene lost 7 bases and the J gene lost 4 bases, with 14 bases spanning the gap. The CDR3 region has the DNA TGCAGCGCCCGGGCCCCGGCGGGAAACACCATATATTTT. It translates to CSARAPAGNTIYF. Filled out from reference TRBV29-1 and TRBJ1-3, the complete variable domain reads SAVISQKPSRDICQRGTSLTIQCQVDSQVTMMFWYRQQPGQSLTLIATANQGSEATYESGFVIDKFPISRPNLTFSTLTVSNMSPEDSSIYLCSARAPAGNTIYFGEGSWLTVV.

In its sample, this clonotype was seen many times. The rearrangement joins TRBV14 to TRBJ1-1, with TRBD1 matching 9 bases. Germline CDR1 and CDR2: SGHDN and FVKESK. This CDR3 has 13 residues. Trimming took 5 bases from V and 6 from J; bases not matched to a gene: 4. This chain's CDR3 is CASSGQGLPEAFF. In nucleotides, the CDR3 is TGTGCCAGCAGCGGACAGGGGCTCCCTGAAGCTTTCTTT.

In this sample, this clonotype turned up many times. The chain is built from TRBV7-9 and TRBJ1-1; D perhaps matches TRBD1 (6 bases). The CDR3 has 15 residues. V dropped 5 bases and J dropped 2 bases, with 15 bases sitting between them. Germline V gene data show CDR1 as SEHNR and CDR2 as FQNEAQ (reference sequence). The chain's CDR3 is CASSPRTAQNTEAFF. The CDR3 region has the DNA TGTGCCAGCAGCCCTCGGACAGCGCAAAACACTGAAGCTTTCTTT.

The chain has TRBV5-5 and TRBJ2-7, with 9 bases lining up with TRBD1. The V and J ends lost 4 bases and 7 bases, in that order; junction bases with no gene match: 6. The CDR3 runs to 13 residues. CDR1 SGHKS and CDR2 YYEKEE come from the germline V gene (reference sequence). The CDR3 sequence: CASSSRTGAEQYF. CDR3 DNA sequence: TGTGCCAGCAGCAGCCGGACAGGGGCTGAGCAGTACTTC.

This clonotype appeared many times. The chain joins TRBV7-9 to TRBJ1-2, with 12 nucleotides matching TRBD1. V lost 5 bases and J lost 6; bases outside the gene matches: 7. The CDR3 consists of 15 residues. Germline V gene data show CDR1 as SEHNR and CDR2 as FQNEAQ (reference sequence). The CDR3, as DNA: TGTGCCAGCAGCGACCGGGACAGGGGGCTGAATGGCTACACCTTC. Translating gives CASSDRDRGLNGYTF.

J is TRBJ2-2 and V is TRBV11-3; D remains ambiguous. Germline V gene sequence: CDR1 SGHNT, CDR2 YENEEA. The CDR3 loop spans 13 amino acids. V was trimmed by 4 bases and J by 3 bases, leaving 6 bases between them. The CDR3 DNA follows: TGTGCCAGCAGCTACAGAGACACCGGGGAGCTGTTTTTT. Its protein is CASSYRDTGELFF.

Many counts were recorded for this clonotype. The chain has TRBV6-4 and TRBJ2-2; a possible D gene is TRBD1 (6 bases). Germline CDR1 reads MRHNA; CDR2 reads SNTAGT. This CDR3 is built from 13 residues. The V end was cut by 4 bases, the J end by 3 bases, with 6 bases between. The CDR3 protein is CASSGTDTGELFF. CDR3 bases: TGTGCCAGCAGTGGGACAGACACCGGGGAGCTGTTTTTT.

This clonotype was counted only a few times. The chain combines TRBV19 with TRBJ1-1, with D uncertain. V lost 0 bases and J 5 bases, leaving 7 bases between the germline ends. The germline gives CDR1 LNHDA, CDR2 SQIVND (reference sequence). The CDR3 is made up of 13 amino acids. CDR3 DNA: TGTGCCAGTAGTATAGAAGGAAGAACTGAAGCTTTCTTT. The encoded protein is CASSIEGRTEAFF.

This clonotype has more than one count but fewer than ten. This rearrangement joins TRBV12-3 or TRBV12-4 to TRBJ1-4; the D is unclear. V gave up 6 bases and J gave up 4 bases, with 15 bases separating them. The CDR3 contains 15 residues. The CDR3 nucleotides read TGTGCCAGCAGCCGAGAAGGGAGCCTTAATGAAAAACTGTTTTTT. Its protein product is CASSREGSLNEKLFF.

This clonotype was counted a few times. V usage is TRBV6-2 or TRBV6-3 and J usage is TRBJ2-1, with 8 bases that match TRBD2. Germline assignment: CDR1 MNHEY and CDR2 SVGEGT. V was clipped by 6 bases and J by 4 bases; unmatched bases: 8. This CDR3 is 15 amino acids long. Written as DNA, the CDR3 is TGTGCCAGCAGAATTAGCGGGAAGGATTACAATGAGCAGTTCTTC. Encoded protein: CASRISGKDYNEQFF.

The table lists this clonotype with many counts. The chain couples TRBV7-3 to TRBJ2-1; 16 bases fit TRBD2. Trimming cost V 2 bases and J 7 bases; bases outside gene matches: 5. The germline CDR1 and CDR2 sequences are SGHTA and FQGTGA. The CDR3 consists of 17 residues. CDR3 residues: CASSLEGTSGRGNEQFF. CDR3 DNA sequence: TGTGCCAGCAGCTTAGAAGGGACTAGCGGGAGGGGGAATGAGCAGTTCTTC.

This clonotype has more than one count but fewer than ten. The chain is built from TRBV20-1 and TRBJ2-3, with 8 nucleotides matching TRBD1. Germline V gene sequence: CDR1 DFQATT, CDR2 SNEGSKA (reference sequence). V shed 1 base, J shed 4 bases, and the junction held 7 bases outside the gene matches. The CDR3 has 15 amino acids. CDR3 amino acids: CSARGSGGFADTQYF. Here the CDR3 DNA reads TGCAGTGCTAGAGGGTCAGGGGGCTTCGCAGATACGCAGTATTTT.

At least ten counts were recorded for this clonotype. This rearrangement joins TRBV7-2 to TRBJ2-3; possible D gene TRBD2, 6 bases. In germline, CDR1 is SGHTA, CDR2 FQGNSA. This CDR3 region has 14 residues. V was pared by 2 bases and J by 2 bases, with 8 bases between. This CDR3 reads CASSLRGDTDTQYF. The CDR3 DNA follows: TGTGCCAGCAGCTTACGCGGGGACACAGATACGCAGTATTTT.

This clonotype was recorded at least ten times. This chain links TRBV5-1 with TRBJ1-2, with D tentatively TRBD1 (5 bases). Germline CDR1 and CDR2: SGHRS and YFSETQ. The germline V and J ends were trimmed by 0 bases and 4 bases, with 10 bases remaining between them. This CDR3 spans 14 amino acids. Here the CDR3 DNA reads TGCGCCAGCAGCTTGGCCGGGACGGGCTATGGCTACACCTTC. Its protein product is CASSLAGTGYGYTF.

This clonotype was observed many times. The chain is built from TRBV12-3 or TRBV12-4 and TRBJ1-2; D uncertain. The V gene lost 6 bases and the J gene lost 8 bases, with 10 bases spanning the gap. This CDR3 is 11 amino acids long. The CDR3 region has the DNA TGTGCCAGCAGGACCTTTGAGGGCTACACCTTC. This sequence encodes CASRTFEGYTF.

The CDR3 protein is CASSSSRDRERGYGYTF. The CDR3 DNA follows: TGTGCCAGCAGCTCGAGCCGGGACAGGGAACGTGGGTATGGCTACACCTTC. The chain couples TRBV7-3 to TRBJ1-2, with TRBD1 identical over 9 bases. V shed 4 bases and J 5 bases; nucleotides not matched to a gene: 14. This CDR3 has 17 amino acids. CDR1 is SGHTA and CDR2 is FQGTGA in the germline V gene.

Many counts were recorded for this clonotype. The chain combines TRBV29-1 with TRBJ2-5; 7 positions agree with TRBD2. Germline V gene data show CDR1 as SQVTM and CDR2 as ANQGSEA. The CDR3 covers 10 residues. J lost 5 bases, V lost 6 bases, and 0 bases had no gene match. DNA of the CDR3: TGCAGCGTCGGGAGGGAGACCCAGTACTTC. Residues: CSVGRETQYF.

This clonotype came up a few times. One junction end does not reproduce the germline sequence, and a read error may be involved. The chain is built from TRBV29-1 and TRBJ2-7, with 8 nucleotides matching TRBD2. Germline CDR1 SQVTM, CDR2 ANQGSEA. This CDR3 has 15 residues. The CDR3 loop is CSVGLGAGVSHEQYF. The CDR3 nucleotides are TGCAGCGTTGGACTTGGAGCGGGAGTCTCCCACGAGCAGTACTTC.

At least ten counts were recorded for this clonotype. The chain combines TRBV11-2 with TRBJ2-6; possible D gene TRBD2, 6 bases. Trimming took off 0 bases at V and 4 bases at J, with 13 bases between the two ends. Germline CDR1 is SGHAT and CDR2 is FQNNGV. The CDR3 spans 17 residues. CDR3 residues: CASSLEAGNSGANVLTF. In nucleotides, the CDR3 is TGTGCCAGCAGCTTAGAGGCGGGGAACTCGGGGGCCAACGTCCTGACTTTC.

At least ten counts were recorded for this clonotype. V gene TRBV7-8 combines with J gene TRBJ2-7; D uncertain. Trimming cost V 3 bases and J 4 bases, with 7 bases left between them. The germline CDR1 and CDR2 sequences are SGHVS and FQNEAQ. The CDR3 is 12 amino acids. The CDR3 here is CASSFGPYEQYF. CDR3 sequence (DNA): TGTGCCAGCAGCTTTGGACCTTACGAGCAGTACTTC.

The chain has TRBV6-2 or TRBV6-3 and TRBJ1-1; D gene uncertain. The CDR3 extends over 12 amino acids. Germline loops: CDR1 MNHEY, CDR2 SVGEGT. CDR3: CAGRTPNTEAFF. CDR3 sequence (DNA): TGTGCGGGAAGGACCCCGAACACTGAAGCTTTCTTT.

This clonotype was detected only a few times. The J gene is TRBJ2-2, the V gene TRBV6-2 or TRBV6-3; tentatively, D is TRBD1 (6 bases). The CDR3 sequence is 15 residues long. Trimming removed 5 bases from V and 3 bases from J, with 13 bases in between. Germline V gene data show CDR1 as MNHEY and CDR2 as SVGEGT. In DNA, the CDR3 is TGTGCCAGCAGTCTCGGGACATTCGACACCGGGGAGCTGTTTTTT. Translating it yields CASSLGTFDTGELFF.

The chain joins TRBV19 to TRBJ2-2; possibly TRBD2 for D (6 bases). Germline assignment: CDR1 LNHDA and CDR2 SQIVND (reference sequence). The ends were cut back, 6 bases at V and 0 bases at J, with 14 bases in the middle. The CDR3 loop spans 16 amino acids. This CDR3 is CASRPAGTSNTGELFF. Written as DNA, the CDR3 is TGTGCCAGTAGACCCGCCGGGACTTCGAACACCGGGGAGCTGTTTTTT. The variable domain in full, with the rest retrieved from reference TRBV19 and TRBJ2-2, is DGGITQSPKYLFRKEGQNVTLSCEQNLNHDAMYWYRQDPGQGLRLIYYSQIVNDFQKGDIAEGYSVSREKKESFPLTVTSAQKNPTAFYLCASRPAGTSNTGELFFGEGSRLTVL.

The J gene is TRBJ1-6, the V gene TRBV2; D is ambiguous. Trimming shortened V by 8 bases and J by 7 bases, and 18 bases separated the two germline ends. Germline V gives CDR1 SNHLY, CDR2 FYNNEI. This CDR3 is built from 15 residues. CDR3 sequence: CASSNRGQDNSPLHF. CDR3 sequence (DNA): TGTGCCAGCTCGAATCGAGGGCAGGACAATTCACCCCTCCACTTT.

CDR3 nucleotides: TGTGCCAGCAGTCCAGGGGAGGAAGCGACCCAGTACTTC. It specifies CASSPGEEATQYF. The chain couples TRBV12-3 or TRBV12-4 to TRBJ2-5; D is perhaps TRBD1 or TRBD2 (6 bases each). There are 13 residues in the CDR3. V was pared by 5 bases and J by 7 bases, with 14 bases between.